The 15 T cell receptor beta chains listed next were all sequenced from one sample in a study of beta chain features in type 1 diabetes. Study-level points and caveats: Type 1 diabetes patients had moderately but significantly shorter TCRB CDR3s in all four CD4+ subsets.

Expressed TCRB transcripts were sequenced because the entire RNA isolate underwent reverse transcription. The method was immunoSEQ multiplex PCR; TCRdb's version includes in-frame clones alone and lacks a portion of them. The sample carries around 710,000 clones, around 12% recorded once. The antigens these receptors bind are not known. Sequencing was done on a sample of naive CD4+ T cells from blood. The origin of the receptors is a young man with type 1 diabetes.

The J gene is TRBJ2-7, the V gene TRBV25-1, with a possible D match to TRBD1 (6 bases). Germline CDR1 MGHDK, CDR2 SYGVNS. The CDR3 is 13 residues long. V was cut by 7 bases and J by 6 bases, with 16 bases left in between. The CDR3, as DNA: TGTGCCAGCACCCCAGAGGGGGTTGGCGAGCAGTACTTC. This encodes CASTPEGVGEQYF.

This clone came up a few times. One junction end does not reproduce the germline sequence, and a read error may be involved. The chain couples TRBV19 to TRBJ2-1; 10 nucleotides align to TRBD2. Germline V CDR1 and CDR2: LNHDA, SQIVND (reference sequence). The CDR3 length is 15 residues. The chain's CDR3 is CASSMGSGGAFPLVF. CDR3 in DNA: TGTGCCAGTAGTATGGGGAGCGGGGGGGCCTTCCCCCTAGTCTTC.

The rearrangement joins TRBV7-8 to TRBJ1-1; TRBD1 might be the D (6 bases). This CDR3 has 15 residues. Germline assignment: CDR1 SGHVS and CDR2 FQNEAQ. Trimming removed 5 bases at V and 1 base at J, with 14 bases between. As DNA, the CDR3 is TGTGCCAGCAGCCGTTATGAGGGGGAGAACACTGAAGCTTTCTTT. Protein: CASSRYEGENTEAFF.

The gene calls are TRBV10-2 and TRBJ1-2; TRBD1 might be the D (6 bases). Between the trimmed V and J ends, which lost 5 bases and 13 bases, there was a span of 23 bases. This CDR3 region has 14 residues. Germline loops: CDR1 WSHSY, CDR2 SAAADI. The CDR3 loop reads CASSSTGTRRSSTF. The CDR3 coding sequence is TGCGCCAGCAGTTCGACAGGTACTCGTAGAAGTAGCACCTTC.

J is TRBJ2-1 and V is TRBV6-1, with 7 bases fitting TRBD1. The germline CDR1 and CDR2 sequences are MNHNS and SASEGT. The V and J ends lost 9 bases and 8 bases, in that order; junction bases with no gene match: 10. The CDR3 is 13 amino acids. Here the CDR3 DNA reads TGTGCCAGTCAGACAGGGCAGGACGATGAGCAGTTCTTC. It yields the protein CASQTGQDDEQFF.

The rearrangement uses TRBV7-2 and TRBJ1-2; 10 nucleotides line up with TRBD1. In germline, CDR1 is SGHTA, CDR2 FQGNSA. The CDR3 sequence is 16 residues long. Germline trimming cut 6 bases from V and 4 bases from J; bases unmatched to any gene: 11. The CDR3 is CASSKGQGEDSYGYTF. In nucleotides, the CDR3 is TGTGCCAGCAGTAAAGGACAGGGGGAGGATTCCTATGGCTACACCTTC. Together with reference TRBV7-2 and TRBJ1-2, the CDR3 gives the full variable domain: GAGVSQSPSNKVTEKGKDVELRCDPISGHTALYWYRQSLGQGLEFLIYFQGNSAPDKSGLPSDRFSAERTGGSVSTLTIQRTQQEDSAVYLCASSKGQGEDSYGYTFGSGTRLTVV.

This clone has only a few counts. The CDR3 loop reads CASSLASGSFNQPQHF. The CDR3, as DNA: TGTGCCAGCAGCTTAGCATCAGGTTCATTCAATCAGCCCCAGCATTTT. The chain has TRBV7-9 and TRBJ1-5; D call uncertain. V lost 0 bases and J 3 bases, leaving 12 bases between the germline ends. The CDR3 has 16 residues. Germline V lookup: CDR1 SEHNR, CDR2 FQNEAQ (reference sequence).

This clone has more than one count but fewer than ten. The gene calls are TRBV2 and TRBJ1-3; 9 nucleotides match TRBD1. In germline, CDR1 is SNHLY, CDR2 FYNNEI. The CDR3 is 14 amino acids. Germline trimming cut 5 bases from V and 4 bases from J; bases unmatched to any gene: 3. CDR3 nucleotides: TGTGCCAGCAGTCCCGGGACAGGGGGAAACACCATATATTTT. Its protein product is CASSPGTGGNTIYF.

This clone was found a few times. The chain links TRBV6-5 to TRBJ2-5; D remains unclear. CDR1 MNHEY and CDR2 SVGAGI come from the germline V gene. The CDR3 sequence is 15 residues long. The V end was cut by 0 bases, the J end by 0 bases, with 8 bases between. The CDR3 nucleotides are TGTGCCAGCAGTTACTCGTCACAAAACCAAGAGACCCAGTACTTC. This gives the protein CASSYSSQNQETQYF.

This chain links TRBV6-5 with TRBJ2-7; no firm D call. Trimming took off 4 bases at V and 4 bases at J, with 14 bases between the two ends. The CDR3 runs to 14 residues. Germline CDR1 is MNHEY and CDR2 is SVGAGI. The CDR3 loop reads CASSSRPPPYEQYF. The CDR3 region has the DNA TGTGCCAGCAGTTCCCGACCGCCGCCATACGAGCAGTACTTC.

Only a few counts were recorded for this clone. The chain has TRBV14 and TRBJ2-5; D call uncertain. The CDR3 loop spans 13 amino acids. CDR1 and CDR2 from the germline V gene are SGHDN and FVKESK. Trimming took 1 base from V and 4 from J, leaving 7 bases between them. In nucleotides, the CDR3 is TGTGCCAGCAGCCAAGGGGAAGCAGAGACCCAGTACTTC. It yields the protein CASSQGEAETQYF.

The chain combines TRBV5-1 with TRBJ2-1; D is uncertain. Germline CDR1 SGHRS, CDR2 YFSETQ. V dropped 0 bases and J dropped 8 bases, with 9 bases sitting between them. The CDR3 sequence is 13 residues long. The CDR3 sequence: CASSLAASDEQFF. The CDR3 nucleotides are TGCGCCAGCAGCTTGGCCGCGAGCGATGAGCAGTTCTTC.

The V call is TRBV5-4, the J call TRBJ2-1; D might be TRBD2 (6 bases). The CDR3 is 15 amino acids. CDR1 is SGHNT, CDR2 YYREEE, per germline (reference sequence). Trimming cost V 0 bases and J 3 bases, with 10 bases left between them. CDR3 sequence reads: CASSLGLEIYNEQFF. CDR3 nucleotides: TGTGCCAGCAGCTTGGGACTAGAAATCTACAATGAGCAGTTCTTC.

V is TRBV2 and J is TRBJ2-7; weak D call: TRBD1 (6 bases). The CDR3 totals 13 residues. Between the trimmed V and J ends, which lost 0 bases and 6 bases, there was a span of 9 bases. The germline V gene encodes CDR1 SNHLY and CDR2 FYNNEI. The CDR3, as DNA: TGTGCCAGCAGTGAAGCGGACAGTGCCGAGCAGTACTTC. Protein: CASSEADSAEQYF.

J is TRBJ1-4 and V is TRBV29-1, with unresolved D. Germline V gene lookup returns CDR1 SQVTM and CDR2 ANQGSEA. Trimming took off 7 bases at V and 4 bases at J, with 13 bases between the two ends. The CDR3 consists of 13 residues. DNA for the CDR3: TGCAGCGCCAGACGGCTGTTTAATGAAAAACTGTTTTTT. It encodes CSARRLFNEKLFF.